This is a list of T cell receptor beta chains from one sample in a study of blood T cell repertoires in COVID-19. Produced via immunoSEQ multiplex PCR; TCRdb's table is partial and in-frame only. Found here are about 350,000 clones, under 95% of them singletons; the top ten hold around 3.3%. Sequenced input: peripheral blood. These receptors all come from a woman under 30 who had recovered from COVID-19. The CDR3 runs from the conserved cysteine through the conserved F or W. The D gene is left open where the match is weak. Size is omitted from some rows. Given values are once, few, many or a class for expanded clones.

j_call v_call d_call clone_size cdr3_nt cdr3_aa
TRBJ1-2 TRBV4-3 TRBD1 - TGCGCCAGCAGCCAAGATTGGGACAGCAACTATGGCTACACCTTC CASSQDWDSNYGYTF
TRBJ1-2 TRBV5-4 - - TGTGCCAGCAGCTCCCCCCCCGGGGCGGGGGCTCTGGGCTATGGCTACACCTTC CASSSPPGAGALGYGYTF
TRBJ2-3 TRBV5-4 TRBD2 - TGTGCCAGCAGCGGACTAGCGGGAGATACGCAGTATTTT CASSGLAGDTQYF
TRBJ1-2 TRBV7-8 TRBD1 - TGTGCCAGCAGCCCCAGGCAGGGGGCATCTATGGGCGTCACCTTC CASSPRQGASMGVTF
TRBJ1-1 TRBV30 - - TGTGCCTGGGGACTGTTGAACACTGAAGCTTTCTTT CAWGLLNTEAFF
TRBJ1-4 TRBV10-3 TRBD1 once TGTGCCATCAGTGCTGGGCTGACAGGGATGAATGAAAAACTGTTTTTT CAISAGLTGMNEKLFF
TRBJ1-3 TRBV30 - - TGTGCCTGGAGTGTAGAGACTGGAAACACCATATATTTT CAWSVETGNTIYF
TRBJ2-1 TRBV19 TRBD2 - TGTGCCAGTAGTCTTCGGACTAGCGGGAATAACGTTCCGTTCTTC CASSLRTSGNNVPFF
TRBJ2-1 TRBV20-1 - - TGCAGTGCTAGTGGCGGGCCCCCCTACAATGAGCAGTTCTTC CSASGGPPYNEQFF
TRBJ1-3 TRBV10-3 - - TGTGCCATCTCCGGACGGGGAACCTCTGGAAACACCATATATTTT CAISGRGTSGNTIYF
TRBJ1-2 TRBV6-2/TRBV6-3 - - TGTGCCAGCAGTTACACGGGACAACCAACTAACTATGGCTACACCTTC CASSYTGQPTNYGYTF
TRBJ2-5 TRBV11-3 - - TGTGCCAGCAGCCCGGAGTACCAAGAGACCCAGTACTTC CASSPEYQETQYF
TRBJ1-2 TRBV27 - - TGTGCCAGCAGTTTATCGGCAGGATCATATGGCTACACCTTC CASSLSAGSYGYTF
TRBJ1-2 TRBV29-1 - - TGCAGCGTCCCCGTTCCGACAGAGAACTATGGCTACACCTTC CSVPVPTENYGYTF
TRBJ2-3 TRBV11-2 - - TGTGCCAGCAGCTTCACAGGGCCCACAGATACGCAGTATTTT CASSFTGPTDTQYF
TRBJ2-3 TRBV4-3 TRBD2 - TGCGCCAGCAGCCAAGACTCCGCGGGAGGTCCCACAGATACGCAGTATTTT CASSQDSAGGPTDTQYF
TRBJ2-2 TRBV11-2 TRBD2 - TGTGCCAGCAGCTTATCTCACCCCCCCGGGAGGCACACCGGGGAGCTGTTTTTT CASSLSHPPGRHTGELFF
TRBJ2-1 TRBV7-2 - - TGTGCCAGCAGCTTAGGGGCGTACGGTAACAATGAGCAGTTCTTC CASSLGAYGNNEQFF
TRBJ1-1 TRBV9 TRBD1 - TGTGCCAGCAGCGGACAGGGCCACACTGAAGCTTTCTTT CASSGQGHTEAFF
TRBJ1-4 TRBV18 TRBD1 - TGTGCCAGCTCACCTCCGGGACAGGGAGGAGAAAAACTGTTTTTT CASSPPGQGGEKLFF
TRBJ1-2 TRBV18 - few TGTGCCAGCTCACCTCTCAGGGACTATGGCTACACCTTC CASSPLRDYGYTF
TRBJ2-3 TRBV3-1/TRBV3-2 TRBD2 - TGTGCCAGCAGCCCACAGGTCCTAGCGGGAGCAGATACGCAGTATTTT CASSPQVLAGADTQYF
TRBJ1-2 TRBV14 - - TGTGCCAGCATGGGCAGTCCTAACTATGGCTACACCTTC CASMGSPNYGYTF
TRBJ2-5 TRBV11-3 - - TGTGCCAGCAGCTTGAAAAGTACGGGGGAGACCCAGTACTTC CASSLKSTGETQYF
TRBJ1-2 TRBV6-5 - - TGTGCCAGCAAAAAACCGGGGTCTAACTATGGCTACACCTTC CASKKPGSNYGYTF
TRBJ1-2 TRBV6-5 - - TGTGCCAGCAGTTACTCGGCAGGGTGGGATGGCTACACCTTC CASSYSAGWDGYTF
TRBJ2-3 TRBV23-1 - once TGCGCCAGCAGTCAAGAGGACAATTGCACAGATACGCAGTATTTT CASSQEDNCTDTQYF
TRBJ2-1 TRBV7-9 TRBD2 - TGTGCCAGCAGCAGGCCGGGGACTAGCGATACCTTTGAGCAGTTCTTC CASSRPGTSDTFEQFF
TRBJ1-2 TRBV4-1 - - TGCGCCAGCAGCCAAGAGGGGGCGCGGGGCTACACCTTC CASSQEGARGYTF
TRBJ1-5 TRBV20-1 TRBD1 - TGCAGTGCTAGTAAGACAGGGGAACGGAGTCAGCCCCAGCATTTT CSASKTGERSQPQHF
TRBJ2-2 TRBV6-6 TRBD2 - TGTGCCAGCAGTGTACTAGCGGGAGGAGTAACCGGGGAGCTGTTTTTT CASSVLAGGVTGELFF
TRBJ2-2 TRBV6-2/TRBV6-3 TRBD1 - TGTGCCAGCAGTTACTCGACGTTGGGACAGGGAGGGAACACCGGGGAGCTGTTTTTT CASSYSTLGQGGNTGELFF
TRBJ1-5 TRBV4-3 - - TGCGCCAGCAGCCAAGATCTAAGATATAATCAGCCCCAGCATTTT CASSQDLRYNQPQHF
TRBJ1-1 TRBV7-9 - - TGTGCCAGCAGCTTACGTAGGGGCTTGAACACTGAAGCTTTCTTT CASSLRRGLNTEAFF
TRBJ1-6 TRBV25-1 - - TGTGCCAGCAGTGAATTTGCAGGCTTAAATTCACCCCTCCACTTT CASSEFAGLNSPLHF
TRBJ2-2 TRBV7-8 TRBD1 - TGTGCCAGCGCCCGCCGGACAGGGGGCATCGGGGAGCTGTTTTTT CASARRTGGIGELFF
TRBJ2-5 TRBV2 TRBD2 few TGTGCCAGCAGTGGGTCTAGCGGGAATGGAGAGACCCAGTACTTC CASSGSSGNGETQYF
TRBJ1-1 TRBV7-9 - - TGTGCCAGCACCGCACCGGCGGACGAGGGCGCTTTCTTT CASTAPADEGAFF
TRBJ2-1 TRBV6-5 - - TGTGCCAGCTATGGGGGCAGCCTCTCCTACAATGAGCAGTTCTTC CASYGGSLSYNEQFF
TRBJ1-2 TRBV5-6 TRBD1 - TGTGCCAGCAGCTTCCTAGCGGGACAGGGGAACTATGGCTACACCTTC CASSFLAGQGNYGYTF
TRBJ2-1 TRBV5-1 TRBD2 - TGCGCCAGCAGGCCTCATAGCGGGCAATCCTACAATGAGCAGTTCTTC CASRPHSGQSYNEQFF
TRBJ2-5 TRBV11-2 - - TGTGCCAGCAGCTCAAATCGAGAGGGAGAGACCCAGTACTTC CASSSNREGETQYF